The present T cell receptor (beta chain) was sequenced within a study of shared clonotypes between healthy human individuals. Background on the study: Per-donor plates numbered three CD4 naive, three CD4 memory, two CD8 naive and one CD8 memory.

Sequencing was performed with immunoSEQ multiplex PCR; in TCRdb, only in-frame clones are kept and a portion is missing. In the table there are 1 million to 1.3 million clones, 75% to 80% of which are singletons. CDR1 and CDR2 from the germline V gene are SGHRS and YFSETQ. V lost 4 bases and J lost 4, with 9 bases in between. The CDR3 spans 12 residues. A single count supports this clone. The V and J genes are TRBV5-1 and TRBJ2-7; D is unclear. The sequenced material came from memory CD4+ T cells from PBMCs. The subset denotes: CD45RA-negative fraction. The receptor comes from a man aged 18 to 29 in good health. Some clones in this sample may be carry-over from other donors' samples. CDR3 amino acids: CASSASLYEQYF. CDR3 coding DNA: TGCGCCAGCAGCGCAAGCTTGTACGAGCAGTACTTC.